What follows is one TCR beta chain and its context. Clones were read by immunoSEQ multiplex PCR, and TCRdb kept only the in-frame ones, dropping some. Among some 67,000 clones listed, approximately 80% were seen once. The data belong to a study of OX40 agonist ivuxolimab in advanced cancers. This CDR3 is built from 13 residues. Germline V gene sequence: CDR1 MNHEY, CDR2 SMNVEV (reference sequence). V was clipped by 0 bases and J by 4 bases, with 4 bases between them. The sample was CD4+ or CD8+ T cells sorted from blood, taken in a trial of the OX40 agonist ivuxolimab. The clonotype originates from an adult with an advanced solid tumor such as melanoma, head and neck, liver or kidney cancer. V is TRBV27 and J is TRBJ1-3; D gene uncertain. The CDR3, as DNA: TGTGCCAGCAGTTTATCGTTCGGAAACACCATATATTTT. Its protein is CASSLSFGNTIYF.